The next 16 T cell receptor beta chains were all read from a single sample in a study of cytomegalovirus exposure and HLA in healthy donors. PCR involved 60 Vbeta and 13 Jbeta primers. Using immunoSEQ multiplex PCR, the repertoire was profiled, and TCRdb retains in-frame clones only, with some absent. In the table there are 140,000 to 150,000 clones, 78% of which are singletons. Source material: PBMCs. Every receptor here comes from a female donor in good health and CMV-seronegative.

CDR3 sequence: CASSHRDRGRGYTF. CDR3 nucleotides: TGCGCCAGCAGCCACCGGGACAGGGGGCGCGGCTACACCTTC. The chain links TRBV4-1 to TRBJ1-2, with 12 bases fitting TRBD1. V trimming: 3 bases; J trimming: 8 bases; junction bases outside the gene matches: 4. CDR3 size: 14 residues. Germline-derived CDR1 and CDR2 are MGHRA and YSYEKL.

The chain links TRBV9 to TRBJ1-1; 9 bases agree with TRBD1. Per the germline V gene, CDR1 is SGDLS and CDR2 is YYNGEE. The CDR3 runs 17 residues. V trimming: 4 bases; J trimming: 0 bases; junction bases outside the gene matches: 10. The CDR3 sequence is CASSPVPGQGLNTEAFF. The CDR3 bases are TGTGCCAGCAGCCCTGTCCCGGGACAGGGACTGAACACTGAAGCTTTCTTT. The full variable domain, its missing parts supplied by reference TRBV9 and TRBJ1-1, is DSGVTQTPKHLITATGQRVTLRCSPRSGDLSVYWYQQSLDQGLQFLIQYYNGEERAKGNILERFSAQQFPDLHSELNLSSLELGDSALYFCASSPVPGQGLNTEAFFGQGTRLTVV.

This clone was observed once. One junction end does not reproduce the germline sequence, and a read error may be involved. This sequence joins TRBV15 and TRBJ2-1, with D possibly being TRBD2 (6 bases). CDR1 and CDR2 (germline): LNHNV, YYDKDF (reference sequence). This CDR3 has 15 amino acids. The CDR3 region is CATSLRRAPYDEQFF. The CDR3 region has the DNA TGTGCCACCAGCCTCAGGAGGGCACCCTACGATGAGCAGTTCTTC.

This chain joins TRBV29-1 and TRBJ2-7; possible D gene TRBD2, 5 bases. CDR1 and CDR2 (germline): SQVTM, ANQGSEA. With 5 bases removed from V and 5 bases from J, the gap between germline ends came to 16 bases. The CDR3 extends over 13 amino acids. The CDR3 here is CSVRTPPMHEQYF. CDR3 coding DNA: TGCAGCGTTCGGACTCCTCCTATGCACGAGCAGTACTTC.

V usage is TRBV11-2 and J usage is TRBJ1-2; 7 positions match TRBD1. The CDR3 extends over 18 amino acids. V lost 0 bases, J lost 4 bases, and 14 bases stayed unmatched. In germline, CDR1 is SGHAT, CDR2 FQNNGV. CDR3 DNA sequence: TGTGCCAGCAGCTTAGATCCGACAGGGTCTGCACTTAGCTATGGCTACACCTTC. It codes for CASSLDPTGSALSYGYTF.

The gene calls are TRBV30 and TRBJ2-3; 9 nucleotides align to TRBD1. Germline V gene lookup returns CDR1 GTSNPN and CDR2 SVGIG (reference sequence). The CDR3 is 15 amino acids. J was trimmed by 1 base and V by 2 bases; bases with no gene match: 4. The CDR3 loop reads CAWSFRDRGTDTQYF. DNA of the CDR3: TGTGCCTGGAGTTTCCGGGACAGGGGCACAGATACGCAGTATTTT.

This clone was detected only once. Other DNA sequences in this specimen translate into the identical CDR3. The V call is TRBV28, the J call TRBJ1-4; no clear D. Deletions cut 6 bases from V and 0 bases from J, with 8 bases between. Per germline, CDR1 MDHEN and CDR2 SYDVKM. There are 14 residues in the CDR3. DNA of the CDR3: TGTGCCAGCAGCCCAGTCGCAACTAATGAAAAACTGTTTTTT. This translates into CASSPVATNEKLFF.

CDR3 bases: TGTGCCAGCACCTATACAGGGGGGTGGAGGGGTACGCAGTATTTT. It translates to CASTYTGGWRGTQYF. The chain has TRBV27 and TRBJ2-3; 8 bases are shared with TRBD1. This CDR3 is 15 amino acids long. Per the germline V gene, CDR1 is MNHEY and CDR2 is SMNVEV (reference sequence). Trimming removed 7 bases from V and 8 bases from J; junction bases left unmatched: 14.

V is TRBV27 and J is TRBJ1-2; TRBD1 agrees at 8 bases. The J segment lost 5 bases and the V segment lost 4 bases, leaving 18 bases of the junction unmatched. CDR1 MNHEY and CDR2 SMNVEV come from the germline V gene (reference sequence). This CDR3 has 18 residues. In DNA form, the CDR3 reads TGTGCCAGCAGTTCGATCCGAGGGCAGGGGGCGAAGGATTATGGCTACACCTTC. This codes for CASSSIRGQGAKDYGYTF.

The chain is built from TRBV19 and TRBJ1-2; TRBD1 matches at 7 bases. Per the germline V gene, CDR1 is LNHDA and CDR2 is SQIVND (reference sequence). The CDR3 extends over 12 amino acids. V was pared by 8 bases and J by 6 bases, with 6 bases of the junction left unmatched. DNA of the CDR3: TGTGCCAGTTCTCGACAGGGAAATGGCTACACCTTC. Its translation is CASSRQGNGYTF. The variable domain in full, completed from reference TRBV19 and TRBJ1-2, reads DGGITQSPKYLFRKEGQNVTLSCEQNLNHDAMYWYRQDPGQGLRLIYYSQIVNDFQKGDIAEGYSVSREKKESFPLTVTSAQKNPTAFYLCASSRQGNGYTFGSGTRLTVV.

This rearrangement joins TRBV6-5 to TRBJ2-1; the D is unclear. The germline V and J ends were trimmed by 0 bases and 5 bases, with 8 bases remaining between them. In germline, CDR1 is MNHEY, CDR2 SVGAGI. The CDR3 totals 14 residues. The CDR3 loop reads CASSYSMAHNEQFF. For the CDR3, the DNA is TGTGCCAGCAGTTACTCGATGGCTCACAATGAGCAGTTCTTC.

The chain recombines TRBV19 with TRBJ2-1; 9 nucleotides agree with TRBD2. The CDR3 is 16 amino acids. V lost 6 bases to trimming and J lost 9 bases; unmatched junction nucleotides: 15. Germline-derived CDR1 and CDR2 are LNHDA and SQIVND (reference sequence). CDR3 bases: TGTGCCAGTAGCATGGAAGCGGGAGGCCCTAACGGTGAGCAGTTCTTC. This encodes CASSMEAGGPNGEQFF.

A few counts support this clone. The J gene is TRBJ2-2, the V gene TRBV7-2, with D possibly matching TRBD1 (5 bases). Germline CDR1 reads SGHTA; CDR2 reads FQGNSA. Trimming left V 1 base short and J 4 bases short, with 13 bases between. The CDR3 has 16 residues. The CDR3 region is CASSLDSGTGTGELFF. DNA of the CDR3: TGTGCCAGCAGCTTAGATTCCGGTACAGGCACCGGGGAGCTGTTTTTT. Supplemented by reference TRBV7-2 and TRBJ2-2, the full variable domain reads GAGVSQSPSNKVTEKGKDVELRCDPISGHTALYWYRQSLGQGLEFLIYFQGNSAPDKSGLPSDRFSAERTGGSVSTLTIQRTQQEDSAVYLCASSLDSGTGTGELFFGEGSRLTVL.

This chain connects TRBV11-2 to TRBJ2-7, with a possible D match to TRBD2 (5 bases). This CDR3 is built from 15 residues. The germline CDR1 and CDR2 sequences are SGHAT and FQNNGV. Trimming took off 0 bases at V and 1 base at J, with 10 bases between the two ends. CDR3 bases: TGTGCCAGCAGCTTAGATACCGGGGTGTCCTACGAGCAGTACTTC. It codes for CASSLDTGVSYEQYF.

The V gene is TRBV27, the J gene TRBJ2-7; D perhaps matches TRBD2 (5 bases). V was trimmed by 5 bases and J by 2 bases, leaving 10 bases between them. The CDR3 runs to 13 residues. Germline V lookup: CDR1 MNHEY, CDR2 SMNVEV (reference sequence). CDR3 DNA sequence: TGTGCCAGCAGTCGAGGACTGGCCTACGAGCAGTACTTC. This encodes CASSRGLAYEQYF.

J is TRBJ1-1 and V is TRBV9, with D uncertain. Per the germline V gene, CDR1 is SGDLS and CDR2 is YYNGEE. CDR3 length: 15 amino acids. V shed 4 bases and J shed 1 base, with 14 bases lying between them. The CDR3 spells CASSPQSTANTEAFF. CDR3 nucleotides: TGTGCCAGCAGCCCCCAATCCACAGCGAACACTGAAGCTTTCTTT.